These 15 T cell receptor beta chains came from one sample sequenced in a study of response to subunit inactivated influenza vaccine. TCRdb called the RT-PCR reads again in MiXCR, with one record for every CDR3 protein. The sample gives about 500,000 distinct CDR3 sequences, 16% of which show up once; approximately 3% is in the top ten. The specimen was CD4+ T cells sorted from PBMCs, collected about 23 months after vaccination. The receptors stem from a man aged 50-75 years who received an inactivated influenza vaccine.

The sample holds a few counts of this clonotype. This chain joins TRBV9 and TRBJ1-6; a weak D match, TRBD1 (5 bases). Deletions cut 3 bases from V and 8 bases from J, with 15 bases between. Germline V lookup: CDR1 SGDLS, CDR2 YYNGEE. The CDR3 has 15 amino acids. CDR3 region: CASSAVGGFDSPLHF. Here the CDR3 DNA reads TGTGCCAGCAGCGCGGTGGGGGGTTTTGATTCACCCCTCCACTTT.

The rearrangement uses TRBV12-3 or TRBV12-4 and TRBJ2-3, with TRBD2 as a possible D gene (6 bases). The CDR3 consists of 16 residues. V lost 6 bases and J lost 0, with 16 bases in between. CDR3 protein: CASSPKGGTSTDTQYF. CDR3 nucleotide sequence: TGTGCCAGCAGCCCGAAGGGTGGGACTAGCACAGATACGCAGTATTTT.

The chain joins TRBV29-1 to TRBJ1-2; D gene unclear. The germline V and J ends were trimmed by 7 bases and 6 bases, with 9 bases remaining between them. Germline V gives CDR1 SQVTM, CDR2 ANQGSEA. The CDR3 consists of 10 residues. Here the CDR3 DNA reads TGCAGCGCCCGGTCCCATGGCTACACCTTC. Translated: CSARSHGYTF.

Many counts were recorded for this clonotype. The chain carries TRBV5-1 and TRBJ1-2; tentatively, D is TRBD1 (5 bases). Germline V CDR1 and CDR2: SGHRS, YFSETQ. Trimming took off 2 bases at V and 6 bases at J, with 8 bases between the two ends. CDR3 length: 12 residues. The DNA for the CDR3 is TGCGCCAGCAGCTTATTGGGGGATGGCTACACCTTC. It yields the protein CASSLLGDGYTF.

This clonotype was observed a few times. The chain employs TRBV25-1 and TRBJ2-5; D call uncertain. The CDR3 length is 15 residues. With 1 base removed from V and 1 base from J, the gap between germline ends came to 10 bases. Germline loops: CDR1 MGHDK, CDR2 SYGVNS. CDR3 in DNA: TGTGCCAGCAGTGAATCTACCAAAGCCCAAGAGACCCAGTACTTC. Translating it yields CASSESTKAQETQYF.

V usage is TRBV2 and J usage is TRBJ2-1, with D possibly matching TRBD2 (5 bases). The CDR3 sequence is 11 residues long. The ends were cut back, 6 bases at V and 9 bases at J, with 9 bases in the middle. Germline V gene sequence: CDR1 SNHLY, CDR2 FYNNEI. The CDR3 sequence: CASRGSREQFF. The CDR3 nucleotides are TGTGCCAGCAGGGGGAGTCGTGAGCAGTTCTTC.

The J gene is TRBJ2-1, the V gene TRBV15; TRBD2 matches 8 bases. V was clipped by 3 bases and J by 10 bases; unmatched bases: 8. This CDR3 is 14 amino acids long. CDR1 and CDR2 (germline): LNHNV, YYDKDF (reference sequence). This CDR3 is CATSSPTSAPEQFF. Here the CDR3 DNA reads TGTGCCACCAGCAGCCCGACTAGCGCGCCGGAGCAGTTCTTC.

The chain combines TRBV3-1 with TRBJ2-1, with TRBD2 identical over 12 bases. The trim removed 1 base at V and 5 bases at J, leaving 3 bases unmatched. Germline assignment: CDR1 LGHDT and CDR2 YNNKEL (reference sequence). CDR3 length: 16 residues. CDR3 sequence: CASSQVLAGGNNEQFF. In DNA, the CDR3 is TGTGCCAGCAGCCAAGTCCTAGCGGGAGGGAACAATGAGCAGTTCTTC.

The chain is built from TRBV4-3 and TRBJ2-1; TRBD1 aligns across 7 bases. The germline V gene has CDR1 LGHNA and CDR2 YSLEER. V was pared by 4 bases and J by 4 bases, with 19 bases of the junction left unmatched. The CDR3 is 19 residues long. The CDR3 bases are TGCGCCAGCAGCCGACACCCGAGGGGGCAACTATACAAATACAATGAGCAGTTCTTC. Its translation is CASSRHPRGQLYKYNEQFF.

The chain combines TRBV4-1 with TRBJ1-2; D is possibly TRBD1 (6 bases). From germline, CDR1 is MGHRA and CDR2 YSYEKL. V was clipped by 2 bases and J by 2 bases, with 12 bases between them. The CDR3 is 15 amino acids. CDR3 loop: CASSQPITGNYGYTF. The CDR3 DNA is TGCGCCAGCAGCCAACCTATAACAGGGAACTATGGCTACACCTTC.

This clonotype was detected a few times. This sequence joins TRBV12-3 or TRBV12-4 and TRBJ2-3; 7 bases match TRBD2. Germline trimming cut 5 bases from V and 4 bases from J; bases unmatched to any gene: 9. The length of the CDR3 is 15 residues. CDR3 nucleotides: TGTGCCAGCAGTCCCTCCGCGGGAGAGTCAGATACGCAGTATTTT. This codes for CASSPSAGESDTQYF.

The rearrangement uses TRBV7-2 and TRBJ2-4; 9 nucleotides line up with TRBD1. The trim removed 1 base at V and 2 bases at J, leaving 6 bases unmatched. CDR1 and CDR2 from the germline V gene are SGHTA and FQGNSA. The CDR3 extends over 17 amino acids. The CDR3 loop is CASSLVGQGFSKNIQYF. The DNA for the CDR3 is TGTGCCAGCAGCTTAGTGGGACAGGGATTTTCCAAAAACATTCAGTACTTC.

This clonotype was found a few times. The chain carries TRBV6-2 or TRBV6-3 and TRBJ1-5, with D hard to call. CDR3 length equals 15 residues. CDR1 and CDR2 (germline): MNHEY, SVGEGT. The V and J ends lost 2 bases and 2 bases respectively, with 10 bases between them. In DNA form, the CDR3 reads TGTGCCAGCAGTTACCCCAGCAATCGCAATCAGCCCCAGCATTTT. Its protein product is CASSYPSNRNQPQHF.

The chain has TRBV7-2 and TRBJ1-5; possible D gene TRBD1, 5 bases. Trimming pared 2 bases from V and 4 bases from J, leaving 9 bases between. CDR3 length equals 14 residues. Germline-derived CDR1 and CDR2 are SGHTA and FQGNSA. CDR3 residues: CASSLTAGNQPQHF. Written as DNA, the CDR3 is TGTGCCAGCAGCTTAACAGCAGGGAATCAGCCCCAGCATTTT.

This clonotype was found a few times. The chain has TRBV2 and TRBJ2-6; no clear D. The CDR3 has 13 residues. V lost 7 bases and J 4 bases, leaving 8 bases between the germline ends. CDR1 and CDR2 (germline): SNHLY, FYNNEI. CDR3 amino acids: CASKSQGANVLTF. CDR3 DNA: TGTGCCAGCAAGTCACAGGGGGCCAACGTCCTGACTTTC.